This T cell receptor (beta chain) was sequenced in a study of blood T cells in healthy people across ages (dated by TCRdb to between 2014 and 2017). Regarding the study in general: In model experiments, roughly one uniquely barcoded TCR beta cDNA molecule per two T cells was captured by template switching. The study measured age-related changes in TCR beta repertoire diversity using deep sequencing normalized with unique cDNA molecular identifiers. The donors were split into four age groups: young (average 16 years), middle-aged (roughly 40), aged (roughly 65) and long-lived (roughly 86). Donors of different ages were randomly distributed across sequencing lanes to avoid experimental bias. For two donors (one aged 18 to 30 and one aged 80 or older), the study analyzed two additional independent replicas of 1 million unique cDNA reads from the same blood draw.

Points on this clonotype: Its antigen remains undetermined. No per-base quality is available; no much larger clone lies one base away.

The CDR3 runs 13 residues from the cysteine to the phenylalanine. Only the CDR3 region is kept as DNA, spanning 39 bases read in frame from base 1. The junction carries 10 bases between V and J, which are trimmed by 5 bases and 5 bases respectively. CDR1 MNHNS and CDR2 SASEGT are derived from the germline V gene. Overall study outcomes, separate from this receptor: Because profiling used bulk unsorted PBMCs, naive and antigen-experienced compartments could not be compared conclusively. A strong correlation was found between observed TCR beta diversity and the percentage of naive T cells measured by flow cytometry. Compared with the aged group, the long-lived group had more naive CD4+ T cells, fewer expanded clones and increased TCR diversity, suggesting age selection. Because donor CMV infection status was unknown, age-related changes in expanded clonotypes were potentially confounded. Observed TCR beta diversity per million T cells fell roughly linearly with age, and a significant reduction was already apparent by age around 36. Total diversity estimates from one million sequenced T cells were considered lower bounds and underestimates.

The roughly 39 donors, aged about 6 to 95 years, were systemically healthy Caucasian individuals from Russia. Each donor gave approximately 9.3 milliliters of peripheral blood, collected into EDTA-treated Vacutainer tubes. Ficoll-Paque density-gradient centrifugation was used to isolate PBMCs, with at least 6.5 million per sample. Trizol reagent was used to extract total RNA from the PBMCs, yielding at least 5.5 micrograms per sample. For every donor, flow cytometry on a PBMC aliquot measured the percentage of naive CD45RAhigh/CD27high T cells. Library method: 5' RACE. The sequencer listed for this sample is Illumina HiSeq 2500. A second PCR of about 7 to 12 cycles was performed with a sample-barcoded 5' primer and a J-beta primer mix. A template-switch 5' adaptor carrying 12 random nucleotides introduced a unique molecular identifier onto each TCR beta cDNA molecule. At least 2.5 million CDR3-containing paired-end reads were obtained from each sample. All of the RNA was converted into first-strand cDNA using the Mint cDNA synthesis kit, with a TRBC-specific oligonucleotide serving as the primer. All cDNA was treated with uracil-DNA glycosylase and then went through a first 18-cycle PCR with the universal primers M1SS and BC2_uni_R. Turning to the authors' computational methods: For normalization, 1 million high-quality reads, each with a distinct molecular identifier, were randomly selected from each sample. Instead of being binned into consensus sequences, reads that shared molecular identifiers were thrown out. MiTCR, set to a Q25 quality threshold and the strictest error-elimination algorithm, was used for CDR3 identification, clonotype clustering and error correction. A nonparametric unseen species model using Euler transformation provided a lower-bound estimate of total TCR beta diversity. The public reads were run again by TCRdb, first through fastp at Q25 and then through MiXCR, and only productive beta chains were kept. Rows are combined by CDR3 protein, so each entry shows the most common genes and DNA. V and J calls and clone size were set by TCRdb, not the authors. This sample lists 600,000 or so distinct CDR3 sequences; about 28% were detected once. The ten top clones hold 15% to 19% of the sample.

The receptor was isolated from a woman of 80 years or more in good health. The chain links TRBV6-1 with TRBJ2-1; possibly the D gene is TRBD1, per 6 matching bases. Specimen: blood. CDR3 loop: CASSTRGNNEQFF. DNA sequence: TGTGCCAGCAGTACCAGGGGAAACAATGAGCAGTTCTTC.